Listed here are 14 T cell receptor beta chains from one sample, sequenced in a study of control samples from healthy donors and cancer patients. Here immunoSEQ multiplex PCR was the method, and the copy in TCRdb shows in-frame clones only, minus some. The sample has about 12,000 clones, 88% seen once. The sequenced sample consisted of formalin-fixed, paraffin-embedded tissue. The receptor set was obtained from a male donor with melanoma.

The chain carries TRBV18 and TRBJ2-3; D gene ambiguous. Germline V gene sequence: CDR1 KGHSH, CDR2 LQKENI. This CDR3 is built from 12 residues. The ends were cut back, 2 bases at V and 6 bases at J, with 6 bases in the middle. In nucleotides, the CDR3 is TGTGCCAGCTCACCAAAGATGGATACGCAGTATTTT. It yields the protein CASSPKMDTQYF.

The chain links TRBV7-9 to TRBJ2-5; 9 nucleotides agree with TRBD1. Per germline, CDR1 SEHNR and CDR2 FQNEAQ (reference sequence). V shed 7 bases and J 4 bases; nucleotides not matched to a gene: 10. This CDR3 has 15 amino acids. Here the CDR3 reads CASIEQGATGETQYF. The CDR3 nucleotides are TGTGCCAGCATAGAACAGGGGGCAACGGGAGAGACCCAGTACTTC. The entire variable domain, with the rest obtained from reference TRBV7-9 and TRBJ2-5, is as follows: DTGVSQNPRHKITKRGQNVTFRCDPISEHNRLYWYRQTLGQGPEFLTYFQNEAQLEKSRLLSDRFSAERPKGSFSTLEIQRTEQGDSAMYLCASIEQGATGETQYFGPGTRLLVL.

The CDR3 protein is CASSPGTGDNYGYTF. The CDR3 DNA reads as TGTGCCAGCAGCCCCGGGACAGGGGATAACTATGGCTACACCTTC. The V gene is TRBV5-4, the J gene TRBJ1-2, with TRBD1 matching 10 bases. CDR1 and CDR2 (germline): SGHNT, YYREEE (reference sequence). Germline trimming cut 4 bases from V and 1 base from J; bases unmatched to any gene: 4. The CDR3 loop spans 15 amino acids.

The rearrangement joins TRBV28 to TRBJ2-7, with 11 bases matching TRBD2. The germline V gene encodes CDR1 MDHEN and CDR2 SYDVKM. The trim removed 6 bases at V and 5 bases at J, leaving 15 bases unmatched. This CDR3 contains 17 residues. The CDR3 DNA reads as TGTGCCAGCAGGGCCGCCGGGACTAGCGGAGCTTTTAACGAGCAGTACGTC. It yields the protein CASRAAGTSGAFNEQYV.

This chain links TRBV2 with TRBJ1-1, with 7 bases matching TRBD1. In germline, CDR1 is SNHLY, CDR2 FYNNEI. There are 14 residues in the CDR3. The V segment lost 7 bases and the J segment 3 bases; nucleotides outside the gene matches: 8. The CDR3 sequence: CASKADRADTEAFF. The CDR3 DNA reads as TGTGCCAGCAAAGCAGACAGGGCCGACACTGAAGCTTTCTTT.

The rearrangement uses TRBV7-9 and TRBJ2-5; 11 nucleotides agree with TRBD2. J was trimmed by 7 bases and V by 8 bases; bases with no gene match: 12. Germline CDR1 reads SEHNR; CDR2 reads FQNEAQ (reference sequence). This CDR3 has 15 amino acids. CDR3 nucleotides: TGTGCCAGCGAGGGGGCTAGCGGGAGGCATGCGACCCAGTACTTC. Its translation: CASEGASGRHATQYF.

The chain links TRBV29-1 to TRBJ2-2; tentative D call: TRBD2 (7 bases). The CDR3 runs to 15 residues. Looked up from germline, CDR1 is SQVTM and CDR2 is ANQGSEA. Trimming took 7 bases from V and 4 from J, leaving 19 bases between them. CDR3 DNA: TGCAGCGCGGGGGGCGGGGCGGAACGCACCGGGGAGCTGTTTTTT. This codes for CSAGGGAERTGELFF.

The CDR3 nucleotides are TGTGCCAGCAGCGTAGAAGGCGGGCCCTTAGGGGGGGAGCTGTTTTTT. Protein product: CASSVEGGPLGGELFF. V usage is TRBV9 and J usage is TRBJ2-2, with D possibly being TRBD2 (5 bases). The CDR3 has 16 amino acids. In germline, CDR1 is SGDLS, CDR2 YYNGEE. V dropped 0 bases and J dropped 8 bases, with 17 bases sitting between them.

The chain combines TRBV2 with TRBJ1-1; 8 nucleotides match TRBD1. V trimming: 7 bases; J trimming: 8 bases; junction bases outside the gene matches: 15. Germline CDR1 is SNHLY and CDR2 is FYNNEI. The length of the CDR3 is 15 residues. The CDR3 is CASKINRGGRGEAFF. The CDR3 DNA sequence: TGTGCCAGCAAGATTAACAGGGGGGGAAGAGGAGAAGCTTTCTTT.

V usage is TRBV5-1 and J usage is TRBJ1-1; 9 nucleotides line up with TRBD1. After removal of 0 bases from V and 1 base from J, the junction contained 4 bases not matched to a gene. The length of the CDR3 is 16 residues. CDR1 is SGHRS and CDR2 is YFSETQ in the germline V gene. The CDR3 reads CASSLEQGARNTEAFF. For the CDR3, the DNA is TGCGCCAGCAGCTTGGAACAGGGGGCACGGAACACTGAAGCTTTCTTT.

V is TRBV14 and J is TRBJ2-5; D may be TRBD1 or TRBD2 (5 bases each). The CDR3 spans 14 residues. V lost 4 bases and J 6 bases, leaving 15 bases between the germline ends. Per the germline V gene, CDR1 is SGHDN and CDR2 is FVKESK. The CDR3 region is CASSPGPPLKTQYF. The CDR3 coding sequence is TGTGCCAGCAGCCCGGGACCTCCTTTAAAGACCCAGTACTTC.

V is TRBV7-9 and J is TRBJ1-1, with 11 bases aligning to TRBD1. The CDR3 loop spans 17 amino acids. The germline V gene encodes CDR1 SEHNR and CDR2 FQNEAQ (reference sequence). Unmatched junction bases numbered 9, after V lost 1 base and J lost 5 bases. The CDR3, as DNA: TGTGCCAGCAGCTTAGAAGGACAGGGGGCAACAAAGACTGAAGCTTTCTTT. Translating it yields CASSLEGQGATKTEAFF.

In its sample, this clone was seen once. This sequence joins TRBV12-5 and TRBJ2-7; 9 bases agree with TRBD1. CDR1 is LGHNT and CDR2 is FRNRAP in the germline V gene. The ends lost 0 bases at V and 9 bases at J; junction bases unmatched: 12. The CDR3 contains 16 residues. The CDR3 loop reads CASGLVTVQGASLQYF. The DNA of the CDR3 is TGTGCTAGTGGTTTGGTAACAGTACAGGGGGCGTCGTTGCAGTACTTC. Full variable domain (missing parts from reference TRBV12-5 and TRBJ2-7): DARVTQTPRHKVTEMGQEVTMRCQPILGHNTVFWYRQTMMQGLELLAYFRNRAPLDDSGMPKDRFSAEMPDATLATLKIQPSEPRDSAVYFCASGLVTVQGASLQYFGPGTRLTVT.

This clone appeared once. V is TRBV6-5 and J is TRBJ2-5; weak D call: TRBD1 (5 bases). Germline CDR1 MNHEY, CDR2 SVGAGI. V dropped 6 bases and J dropped 0 bases, with 14 bases sitting between them. This CDR3 is 15 amino acids long. As DNA, the CDR3 is TGTGCCAGCAGCCCGACAGCCCTGTACCAAGAGACCCAGTACTTC. It specifies CASSPTALYQETQYF.